A selection of T cell receptor beta chains follows, all from one sample in a study of cytomegalovirus exposure and HLA in healthy donors. The method was immunoSEQ multiplex PCR; TCRdb's version includes in-frame clones alone and lacks a portion of them. The sample yields 250,000 to 400,000 clones, around 90% seen once. The sequencing sample was made of PBMCs. Receptors originate from a woman aged 25 to 39 in good health and CMV-seropositive. Both conserved end residues are part of each CDR3. The D gene is left open where the match is weak. Where a row states a size, it is once, few, many or the class of an expanded clone; other rows omit it.

j_gene: TRBJ2-7
d_gene: -
abundance: -
v_gene: TRBV27
CDR3aa: CASRSRPGTVYEQYF
CDR3nt: TGTGCCAGCCGAAGCAGGCCAGGCACCGTCTACGAGCAGTACTTC

j_gene: TRBJ2-1
d_gene: -
abundance: -
v_gene: TRBV6-5
CDR3aa: CASFTLGQGQFF
CDR3nt: TGTGCCAGCTTTACTCTTGGACAAGGGCAGTTCTTC

j_gene: TRBJ2-7
d_gene: -
abundance: -
v_gene: TRBV7-2
CDR3aa: CASSLFQGSEQYF
CDR3nt: TGTGCCAGCAGCTTGTTCCAGGGTAGCGAGCAGTACTTC

j_gene: TRBJ1-2
d_gene: TRBD1
abundance: -
v_gene: TRBV5-6
CDR3aa: CASSSLRQGANGYTF
CDR3nt: TGTGCCAGCAGCAGCCTGAGACAGGGGGCGAATGGCTACACCTTC

j_gene: TRBJ1-1
d_gene: -
abundance: few
v_gene: TRBV6-1
CDR3aa: CASSPLGSNTEAFF
CDR3nt: TGTGCCAGCAGTCCCCTCGGGTCGAACACTGAAGCTTTCTTT

j_gene: TRBJ2-3
d_gene: -
abundance: -
v_gene: TRBV7-8
CDR3aa: CASLESRREDTQYF
CDR3nt: TGTGCCAGCCTGGAATCCCGACGTGAGGATACGCAGTATTTT

j_gene: TRBJ2-1
d_gene: -
abundance: -
v_gene: TRBV5-1
CDR3aa: CASSLFGDRYNEQFF
CDR3nt: TGCGCCAGCAGCTTGTTCGGGGACCGGTACAATGAGCAGTTCTTC

j_gene: TRBJ1-1
d_gene: -
abundance: -
v_gene: TRBV18
CDR3aa: CASSPRQPSEVNTEAFF
CDR3nt: TGTGCCAGCTCACCGAGACAGCCATCGGAGGTGAACACTGAAGCTTTCTTT

j_gene: TRBJ2-2
d_gene: TRBD2
abundance: -
v_gene: TRBV23-1
CDR3aa: CASSRKTSYVTGELFF
CDR3nt: TGCGCCAGCAGTCGAAAGACTAGCTACGTCACCGGGGAGCTGTTTTTT

j_gene: TRBJ2-7
d_gene: -
abundance: few
v_gene: TRBV9
CDR3aa: CASSVGGSSYEQYF
CDR3nt: TGTGCCAGCAGCGTAGGTGGGAGCTCCTACGAGCAGTACTTC

j_gene: TRBJ2-6
d_gene: -
abundance: -
v_gene: TRBV6-5
CDR3aa: CASSPGANVLTF
CDR3nt: TGTGCCAGCAGTCCGGGGGCCAACGTCCTGACTTTC

j_gene: TRBJ1-5
d_gene: -
abundance: -
v_gene: TRBV2
CDR3aa: CASSAGPGITDSNQPQHF
CDR3nt: TGTGCCAGCAGTGCAGGCCCAGGGATTACCGATAGCAATCAGCCCCAGCATTTT

j_gene: TRBJ2-1
d_gene: -
abundance: -
v_gene: TRBV7-3
CDR3aa: CASSPAGALVVNEQFF
CDR3nt: TGTGCCAGCAGCCCCGCGGGGGCTCTCGTTGTCAATGAGCAGTTCTTC

j_gene: TRBJ1-3
d_gene: -
abundance: -
v_gene: TRBV11-2
CDR3aa: CASSSGWPVPLSGNTIYF
CDR3nt: TGTGCCAGCAGCTCCGGGTGGCCGGTACCCCTCTCTGGAAACACCATATATTTT

j_gene: TRBJ2-7
d_gene: TRBD2
abundance: -
v_gene: TRBV9
CDR3aa: CASSAASGGTYEQYF
CDR3nt: TGTGCCAGCAGCGCCGCTAGCGGGGGTACCTACGAGCAGTACTTC

j_gene: TRBJ2-7
d_gene: TRBD2
abundance: -
v_gene: TRBV7-2
CDR3aa: CASSLEAGGYEQYF
CDR3nt: TGTGCCAGCAGCTTAGAAGCGGGAGGTTACGAGCAGTACTTC

j_gene: TRBJ2-2
d_gene: TRBD2
abundance: -
v_gene: TRBV29-1
CDR3aa: CSVDPTSGKPGELFF
CDR3nt: TGCAGCGTTGATCCGACTAGCGGGAAGCCCGGGGAGCTGTTTTTT

j_gene: TRBJ1-5
d_gene: -
abundance: few
v_gene: TRBV10-3
CDR3aa: CAISESGGAQPQHF
CDR3nt: TGTGCCATCAGTGAGTCTGGGGGCGCTCAGCCCCAGCATTTT

j_gene: TRBJ2-3
d_gene: -
abundance: -
v_gene: TRBV5-1
CDR3aa: CASSAGEDTQYF
CDR3nt: TGCGCCAGCAGCGCCGGGGAAGATACGCAGTATTTT

j_gene: TRBJ2-2
d_gene: TRBD2
abundance: few
v_gene: TRBV7-9
CDR3aa: CASSLSGGRTGELFF
CDR3nt: TGTGCCAGCAGTTTAAGCGGGGGACGCACCGGGGAGCTGTTTTTT

j_gene: TRBJ1-2
d_gene: -
abundance: -
v_gene: TRBV5-4
CDR3aa: CASSLQGTNYGYTF
CDR3nt: TGTGCCAGCAGCTTGCAGGGTACTAACTATGGCTACACCTTC

j_gene: TRBJ1-1
d_gene: -
abundance: -
v_gene: TRBV5-6
CDR3aa: CASSPKDSTEAFF
CDR3nt: TGTGCCAGCAGCCCGAAGGATAGCACTGAAGCTTTCTTT

j_gene: TRBJ2-7
d_gene: -
abundance: few
v_gene: TRBV11-3
CDR3aa: CASSLGGGIYEQYF
CDR3nt: TGTGCCAGCAGCCTGGGAGGAGGTATCTACGAGCAGTACTTC

j_gene: TRBJ1-5
d_gene: TRBD1
abundance: -
v_gene: TRBV15
CDR3aa: CATSRTGIGVLSNQPQHF
CDR3nt: TGTGCCACCAGCAGGACAGGGATTGGGGTTTTGAGCAATCAGCCCCAGCATTTT

j_gene: TRBJ1-6
d_gene: -
abundance: few
v_gene: TRBV7-9
CDR3aa: CASSSSWSPLHF
CDR3nt: TGTGCCAGCAGCTCCTCCTGGTCACCCCTCCACTTT

j_gene: TRBJ2-1
d_gene: -
abundance: -
v_gene: TRBV15
CDR3aa: CATSSLDSYNEQFF
CDR3nt: TGTGCCACCAGCAGTCTGGACTCCTACAATGAGCAGTTCTTC

j_gene: TRBJ2-5
d_gene: -
abundance: -
v_gene: TRBV13
CDR3aa: CASRFGTEKETQYF
CDR3nt: TGTGCCAGCAGATTCGGGACGGAAAAAGAGACCCAGTACTTC

j_gene: TRBJ2-1
d_gene: TRBD2
abundance: -
v_gene: TRBV4-1
CDR3aa: CASSQVVAGVSYNEQFF
CDR3nt: TGCGCCAGCAGCCAGGTGGTAGCGGGAGTATCATACAATGAGCAGTTCTTC

j_gene: TRBJ2-7
d_gene: TRBD2
abundance: -
v_gene: TRBV19
CDR3aa: CASSRSGGDYEQYF
CDR3nt: TGTGCCAGTAGTAGGAGCGGGGGGGACTACGAGCAGTACTTC

j_gene: TRBJ2-7
d_gene: -
abundance: -
v_gene: TRBV6-6
CDR3aa: CASSSSGAGHYEQYF
CDR3nt: TGTGCCAGCAGTTCATCGGGGGCGGGCCACTACGAGCAGTACTTC

j_gene: TRBJ2-7
d_gene: TRBD2
abundance: -
v_gene: TRBV4-2
CDR3aa: CASSPQETTSGASYEQYF
CDR3nt: TGTGCCAGCAGCCCCCAGGAAACTACTAGCGGAGCCTCCTACGAGCAGTACTTC

j_gene: TRBJ1-3
d_gene: -
abundance: -
v_gene: TRBV5-1
CDR3aa: CASSERGNTIYF
CDR3nt: TGCGCCAGCAGCGAACGAGGAAACACCATATATTTT

j_gene: TRBJ2-1
d_gene: -
abundance: -
v_gene: TRBV18
CDR3aa: CASSPSLNTEQFF
CDR3nt: TGTGCCAGCTCACCCTCCCTCAATACTGAGCAGTTCTTC

j_gene: TRBJ2-1
d_gene: TRBD2
abundance: -
v_gene: TRBV6-5
CDR3aa: CASSTLAGYGEQFF
CDR3nt: TGTGCCAGCAGTACACTAGCGGGGTACGGTGAGCAGTTCTTC

j_gene: TRBJ2-1
d_gene: TRBD2
abundance: few
v_gene: TRBV27
CDR3aa: CASSLTSGNNEQFF
CDR3nt: TGTGCCAGCAGTTTGACTAGCGGCAACAATGAGCAGTTCTTC

j_gene: TRBJ1-1
d_gene: -
abundance: -
v_gene: TRBV19
CDR3aa: CASSIGWGNTEAFF
CDR3nt: TGTGCCAGTAGTATAGGATGGGGGAACACTGAAGCTTTCTTT

j_gene: TRBJ1-2
d_gene: -
abundance: -
v_gene: TRBV9
CDR3aa: CASSGGGSYGYTF
CDR3nt: TGTGCCAGCAGCGGTGGGGGGAGCTATGGCTACACCTTC

j_gene: TRBJ1-1
d_gene: -
abundance: few
v_gene: TRBV30
CDR3aa: CAWAPGGVSNTEAFF
CDR3nt: TGTGCCTGGGCGCCGGGCGGGGTTTCGAACACTGAAGCTTTCTTT

j_gene: TRBJ2-1
d_gene: TRBD2
abundance: -
v_gene: TRBV6-1
CDR3aa: CASSESAGGSYNEQFF
CDR3nt: TGTGCCAGCAGTGAATCCGCGGGGGGCTCCTACAATGAGCAGTTCTTC

j_gene: TRBJ1-1
d_gene: -
abundance: -
v_gene: TRBV7-3
CDR3aa: CASSGKAQGLEAFF
CDR3nt: TGTGCCAGCAGCGGGAAAGCGCAGGGTTTAGAAGCTTTCTTT

j_gene: TRBJ2-7
d_gene: TRBD1
abundance: -
v_gene: TRBV2
CDR3aa: CASSTDRFSYEQYF
CDR3nt: TGTGCCAGCAGCACGGACAGGTTCTCCTACGAGCAGTACTTC

j_gene: TRBJ2-5
d_gene: -
abundance: -
v_gene: TRBV20-1
CDR3aa: CSARLGETQYF
CDR3nt: TGCAGTGCTAGACTGGGGGAGACCCAGTACTTC

j_gene: TRBJ1-5
d_gene: TRBD1
abundance: few
v_gene: TRBV28
CDR3aa: CASSPILGQDNQPQHF
CDR3nt: TGTGCCAGCAGTCCGATTTTAGGACAGGACAATCAGCCCCAGCATTTT

j_gene: TRBJ1-2
d_gene: -
abundance: -
v_gene: TRBV5-4
CDR3aa: CASNLKTGFNYGYTF
CDR3nt: TGTGCCAGCAACCTGAAAACAGGTTTTAACTATGGCTACACCTTC

j_gene: TRBJ1-6
d_gene: -
abundance: -
v_gene: TRBV7-3
CDR3aa: CASSLQGTGSPLHF
CDR3nt: TGTGCCAGCAGCTTACAGGGGACCGGGTCACCCCTCCACTTT

j_gene: TRBJ2-3
d_gene: -
abundance: -
v_gene: TRBV27
CDR3aa: CASTPGREMYF
CDR3nt: TGTGCCAGCACCCCAGGCAGGGAGATGTATTTT

j_gene: TRBJ2-7
d_gene: -
abundance: -
v_gene: TRBV19
CDR3aa: CASGAHGSYEQYF
CDR3nt: TGTGCCAGCGGAGCCCATGGTTCCTACGAGCAGTACTTC

j_gene: TRBJ2-7
d_gene: -
abundance: once
v_gene: TRBV23-1
CDR3aa: CANNGVYEQYF
CDR3nt: TGCGCCAACAACGGGGTTTACGAGCAGTACTTC

j_gene: TRBJ1-2
d_gene: -
abundance: -
v_gene: TRBV2
CDR3aa: CASSDVTANYGYTF
CDR3nt: TGTGCCAGCAGTGATGTGACGGCAAACTATGGCTACACCTTC

j_gene: TRBJ1-6
d_gene: TRBD1
abundance: -
v_gene: TRBV28
CDR3aa: CASSLVRGRFSYNSPLHF
CDR3nt: TGTGCCAGCAGTTTAGTCAGGGGGCGATTCTCCTATAATTCACCCCTCCACTTT

j_gene: TRBJ1-2
d_gene: TRBD1
abundance: -
v_gene: TRBV27
CDR3aa: CASSGTGVRGYTF
CDR3nt: TGTGCCAGCAGTGGGACAGGGGTGAGGGGCTACACCTTC